What follows is one TCR beta chain and its context. Antigen specificity is unknown. Other DNA sequences in this specimen translate into the identical CDR3. Sequencing was performed with immunoSEQ multiplex PCR; in TCRdb, only in-frame clones are kept and a portion is missing. The sample holds about 97,000 clones, roughly 90% seen once. The source of the sample is a study of T cell responses to AZD1222 COVID-19 vaccine. Whole-study context: The study pooled second doses at about 4 or about 12 weeks.

Germline V gives CDR1 SGHTA, CDR2 FQGNSA. The CDR3 totals 13 residues. Trimming cost V 5 bases and J 0 bases, with 6 bases left between them. Study-wide points: Baseline antibody screening turned up just a handful of seropositive AZD1222 recipients. The donor cohort was predominantly white British with a female majority, and clonal diversity may have been underestimated. Reportedly, close to half of spike-specific TCRs are directed against unmutated variant regions.

The chain is built from TRBV7-2 and TRBJ2-3; no clear D. The specimen was peripheral blood, collected on day 0 of AZD1222 vaccination. The sequence came from an adult in good health. CDR3 in amino acids: CASSAPSTDTQYF. As DNA, the CDR3 is TGTGCCAGCAGCGCGCCTAGCACAGATACGCAGTATTTT.